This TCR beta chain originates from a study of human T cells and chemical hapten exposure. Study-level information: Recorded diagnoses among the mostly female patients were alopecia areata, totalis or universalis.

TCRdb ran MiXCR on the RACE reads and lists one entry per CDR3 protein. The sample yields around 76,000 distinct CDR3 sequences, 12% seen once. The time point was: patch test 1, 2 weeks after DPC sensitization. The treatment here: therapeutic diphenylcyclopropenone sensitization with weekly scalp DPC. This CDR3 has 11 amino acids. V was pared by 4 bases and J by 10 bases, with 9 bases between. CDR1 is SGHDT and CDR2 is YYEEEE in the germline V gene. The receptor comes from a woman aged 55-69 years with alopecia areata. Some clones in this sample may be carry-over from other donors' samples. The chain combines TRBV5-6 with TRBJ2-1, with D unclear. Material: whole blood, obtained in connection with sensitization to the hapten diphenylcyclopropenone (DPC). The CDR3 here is CASSRGREQFF. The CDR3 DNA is TGTGCCAGCAGCCGAGGTCGAGAGCAGTTCTTC.